The 20 T cell receptor beta chains below all came from one sample that was sequenced in a study of blood T cell repertoires in COVID-19. Assay used: immunoSEQ multiplex PCR; TCRdb lists only in-frame clones, some missing. Seen here are 150,000 to 190,000 clones, about 80% observed once, and the top ten hold around 7.8%. Source material: PBMCs or T cells enriched from blood (not recorded which). These receptors originate from a man aged 45-65 years who had recovered from COVID-19.

CDR3 nucleotide sequence: TGTGCCAGCAGCTTAGCCCGCCTACAGGGCTTGAACACTGAAGCTTTCTTT. As protein: CASSLARLQGLNTEAFF. The J gene is TRBJ1-1, the V gene TRBV7-2, with TRBD1 as a possible D gene (6 bases). V lost 0 bases and J 0 bases, leaving 14 bases between the germline ends. The CDR3 spans 17 residues. Germline-derived CDR1 and CDR2 are SGHTA and FQGNSA.

This chain joins TRBV30 and TRBJ2-2; 8 bases match TRBD2. V lost 8 bases to trimming and J lost 3 bases; unmatched junction nucleotides: 14. CDR3 length equals 16 residues. Germline CDR1 and CDR2: GTSNPN and SVGIG (reference sequence). The CDR3 region is CAGKLGAGGDTGELFF. CDR3 coding DNA: TGTGCCGGGAAGCTCGGGGCGGGGGGTGACACCGGGGAGCTGTTTTTT.

Here the CDR3 DNA reads TGTGCCAGCAGCCAAGGCGCGGGGGCGAACACCATATATTTT. Its protein is CASSQGAGANTIYF. The J gene is TRBJ1-3, the V gene TRBV3-1 (or the pseudogene TRBV3-2), with a weak D call TRBD1 (6 bases). Germline assignment: CDR1 LGHDT and CDR2 YNNKEL (reference sequence). The V and J ends lost 1 base and 7 bases respectively, with 11 bases between them. There are 14 residues in the CDR3.

The chain links TRBV25-1 to TRBJ2-3, with 11 bases aligning to TRBD2. Germline CDR1 is MGHDK and CDR2 is SYGVNS. The junction had 2 bases not matched to a gene; V was cut back by 4 bases and J by 5 bases. The CDR3 has 14 residues. CDR3 protein: CASSGLAGGDTQYF. DNA for the CDR3: TGTGCCAGCAGTGGCCTAGCGGGGGGAGATACGCAGTATTTT. Full variable domain (remainder filled in from reference TRBV25-1 and TRBJ2-3): EADIYQTPRYLVIGTGKKITLECSQTMGHDKMYWYQQDPGMELHLIHYSYGVNSTEKGDLSSESTVSRIRTEHFPLTLESARPSHTSQYLCASSGLAGGDTQYFGPGTRLTVL.

This clone was observed a handful of times. V gene TRBV27 combines with J gene TRBJ2-5; D perhaps matches TRBD1 (5 bases). Trimming removed 6 bases at V and 7 bases at J, with 18 bases between. The germline V gene encodes CDR1 MNHEY and CDR2 SMNVEV (reference sequence). CDR3 size: 14 residues. CDR3 loop: CASSIGARVGTQYF. The CDR3 DNA reads as TGTGCCAGCAGCATAGGGGCCCGCGTGGGGACCCAGTACTTC.

This clone was detected once. V gene TRBV5-1 combines with J gene TRBJ1-2, with TRBD1 as a possible D gene (6 bases). The CDR3 runs to 15 residues. Per the germline V gene, CDR1 is SGHRS and CDR2 is YFSETQ. V was cut by 0 bases and J by 0 bases, with 9 bases left in between. Written as DNA, the CDR3 is TGCGCCAGCAGCTTGGGGGACACCACTAACTATGGCTACACCTTC. It yields the protein CASSLGDTTNYGYTF.

A single count supports this clone. V usage is TRBV9 and J usage is TRBJ1-3; no definite D call. CDR1 is SGDLS, CDR2 YYNGEE, per germline. The ends were cut back, 1 base at V and 0 bases at J, with 8 bases in the middle. The CDR3 sequence is 15 residues long. Here the CDR3 DNA reads TGTGCCAGCAGCGTACAGTCCTCCTCTGGAAACACCATATATTTT. It specifies CASSVQSSSGNTIYF.

The rearrangement joins TRBV29-1 to TRBJ2-1; D is perhaps TRBD2 (6 bases). The germline CDR1 and CDR2 sequences are SQVTM and ANQGSEA. The V and J ends lost 4 bases and 6 bases respectively, with 13 bases between them. CDR3 length: 13 residues. The CDR3, as DNA: TGCAGCGTTGTGTGGCGGGAAGGCAATGAGCAGTTCTTC. Its translation: CSVVWREGNEQFF.

The J gene is TRBJ2-3, the V gene TRBV3-1 (or the pseudogene TRBV3-2); 8 bases are a match to TRBD1. This CDR3 spans 14 amino acids. The germline CDR1 and CDR2 sequences are LGHDT and YNNKEL (reference sequence). Losses at the gene ends were 4 bases for V and 8 bases for J; bases not matched to a gene: 8. The CDR3 loop reads CASSPDRVVGTQYF. CDR3 in DNA: TGTGCCAGCAGCCCGGACAGGGTTGTTGGTACGCAGTATTTT.

The rearrangement uses TRBV5-1 and TRBJ2-1; tentative D call: TRBD2 (5 bases). Germline V gene data show CDR1 as SGHRS and CDR2 as YFSETQ. The V end lost 2 bases, the J end lost 6 bases, and 18 bases lay between the germline ends. The CDR3 consists of 16 residues. This CDR3 is CASSLSGSFASNEQFF. In DNA form, the CDR3 reads TGCGCCAGCAGCTTAAGCGGCTCTTTCGCCTCCAATGAGCAGTTCTTC.

This chain uses TRBV3-1 (or the pseudogene TRBV3-2) with TRBJ1-1; D is possibly TRBD1 (5 bases). Germline loops: CDR1 LGHDT, CDR2 YNNKEL (reference sequence). V lost 1 base and J 6 bases, leaving 12 bases between the germline ends. This CDR3 region has 14 residues. The DNA of the CDR3 is TGTGCCAGCAGCCAAGGAGCAGGGTTCGCTGAAGCTTTCTTT. Its protein is CASSQGAGFAEAFF.

The chain employs TRBV23-1 and TRBJ2-1; D may be TRBD1 (6 bases). TRBV23-1 is reported as an ORF; its role is uncertain. The V gene lost 3 bases and the J gene lost 5 bases, with 17 bases spanning the gap. The CDR3 sequence is 16 residues long. Written as DNA, the CDR3 is TGCGCCAGCAGTCATCCCGGGACACTTCATGACAATGAGCAGTTCTTC. This encodes CASSHPGTLHDNEQFF.

This chain joins TRBV3-1 (or the pseudogene TRBV3-2) and TRBJ1-4; D is ambiguous. CDR1 LGHDT and CDR2 YNNKEL come from the germline V gene (reference sequence). V shed 0 bases and J shed 8 bases, with 10 bases lying between them. CDR3 length: 14 amino acids. DNA for the CDR3: TGTGCCAGCAGCCAAGACAGGCCCGGCGAAAAACTGTTTTTT. Encoded protein: CASSQDRPGEKLFF.

The chain joins TRBV30 to TRBJ1-5, with TRBD1 identical over 7 bases. CDR1 and CDR2 (germline): GTSNPN, SVGIG (reference sequence). There are 14 residues in the CDR3. J gave up 3 bases and V 5 bases, and 7 bases lay outside the gene matches. Here the CDR3 reads CAWGAGQINQPQHF. In DNA, the CDR3 is TGTGCCTGGGGGGCGGGACAGATCAATCAGCCCCAGCATTTT.

This clone was seen just once. The chain carries TRBV6-5 and TRBJ1-2; a weak D match, TRBD1 (5 bases). CDR1 is MNHEY and CDR2 is SVGAGI in the germline V gene. CDR3 length: 13 residues. Between the trimmed V and J ends, which lost 8 bases and 4 bases, there was a span of 14 bases. The CDR3: CASAGGAGYGYTF. DNA for the CDR3: TGTGCCAGCGCAGGTGGGGCCGGCTATGGCTACACCTTC.

About this clone itself: The same CDR3 can be traced to other DNA sequences in this sample. This CDR3 reads CASSSSRVYGYTF. In DNA, the CDR3 is TGTGCCAGCAGCTCAAGCAGGGTCTATGGCTACACCTTC. The V gene is TRBV7-2, the J gene TRBJ1-2, with D maybe TRBD1 (5 bases). Germline assignment: CDR1 SGHTA and CDR2 FQGNSA. The CDR3 has 13 amino acids. The germline V and J ends were trimmed by 4 bases and 4 bases, with 10 bases remaining between them. The full variable domain, completed using reference TRBV7-2 and TRBJ1-2, is GAGVSQSPSNKVTEKGKDVELRCDPISGHTALYWYRQSLGQGLEFLIYFQGNSAPDKSGLPSDRFSAERTGGSVSTLTIQRTQQEDSAVYLCASSSSRVYGYTFGSGTRLTVV.

This rearrangement joins TRBV5-4 to TRBJ1-1; D is unclear. V lost 3 bases and J 4 bases, leaving 7 bases between the germline ends. Germline CDR1 SGHNT, CDR2 YYREEE (reference sequence). The CDR3 totals 12 residues. The CDR3 loop is CASSSRSTEAFF. The CDR3 nucleotides are TGTGCCAGCAGCTCTAGGAGCACTGAAGCTTTCTTT.

In the case of this clone: At the DNA level, this CDR3 is encoded by other sequences in the same sample as well. The rearrangement joins TRBV7-9 to TRBJ2-3, with 9 bases aligning to TRBD2. V dropped 3 bases and J dropped 1; count of bases not matched to a gene: 2. CDR1 and CDR2 from the germline V gene are SEHNR and FQNEAQ (reference sequence). This CDR3 spans 15 amino acids. The CDR3 here is CASSLGLAGTDTQYF. CDR3 DNA sequence: TGTGCCAGCAGCTTGGGACTAGCTGGCACAGATACGCAGTATTTT.

The chain carries TRBV4-2 and TRBJ2-1, with no clear D. The CDR3 is made up of 11 amino acids. CDR1 is LGHNA and CDR2 is YNFKEQ in the germline V gene. Deletions cut 1 base from V and 10 bases from J, with 5 bases between. The CDR3 nucleotides are TGTGCCAGCAGCCAAGGTCTGGAGCAGTTCTTC. The encoded protein is CASSQGLEQFF.

The chain recombines TRBV7-8 with TRBJ1-5; TRBD1 matches at 10 bases. Germline-derived CDR1 and CDR2 are SGHVS and FQNEAQ. Unmatched junction bases numbered 7, after V lost 5 bases and J lost 0 bases. This CDR3 is built from 17 residues. The CDR3 loop is CASSTQDRGLSNQPQHF. Here the CDR3 DNA reads TGTGCCAGCAGCACACAAGACAGGGGGCTTAGCAATCAGCCCCAGCATTTT.